This entry lists 18 T cell receptor beta chains sequenced from one sample in a study of blood T cell repertoires in COVID-19. Produced via immunoSEQ multiplex PCR; TCRdb's table is partial and in-frame only. The sample holds 40,000 to 60,000 clones, approximately 95% seen once. Material: peripheral blood. The receptors stem from a man aged 55 to 69 with COVID-19, enrolled during active disease.

The V call is TRBV5-5, the J call TRBJ2-7; 9 positions match TRBD1. CDR1 and CDR2 from the germline V gene are SGHKS and YYEKEE (reference sequence). CDR3 length equals 16 residues. J lost 5 bases, V lost 0 bases, and 9 bases had no gene match. CDR3 bases: TGTGCCAGCAGCTTGGCCTTAAGGGACAGGGACGACGAGCAGTACTTC. Protein: CASSLALRDRDDEQYF.

The V and J genes are TRBV19 and TRBJ1-5, with TRBD1 as a possible D gene (6 bases). This CDR3 is built from 13 residues. Trimming removed 9 bases at V and 8 bases at J, with 17 bases between. CDR1 is LNHDA and CDR2 is SQIVND in the germline V gene (reference sequence). The CDR3 loop reads CARRQEMVEPQHF. Here the CDR3 DNA reads TGTGCCAGGAGACAGGAGATGGTGGAGCCCCAGCATTTT.

J is TRBJ1-2 and V is TRBV27; TRBD1 is a possible D gene (6 bases). V shed 8 bases and J shed 5 bases, with 12 bases lying between them. Germline V gene sequence: CDR1 MNHEY, CDR2 SMNVEV (reference sequence). The CDR3 has 12 amino acids. The CDR3, as DNA: TGTGCCAGCGGCGCTCAGGGGTATGGCTACACCTTC. Translated: CASGAQGYGYTF.

V and J are TRBV4-1 and TRBJ1-2; the match to TRBD1 covers 9 bases. V shed 1 base and J 2 bases; nucleotides not matched to a gene: 5. CDR3 size: 16 residues. Looked up from germline, CDR1 is MGHRA and CDR2 is YSYEKL. The CDR3 bases are TGCGCCAGCAGCCAAGCCGGGACAGGGTCGAACTATGGCTACACCTTC. It codes for CASSQAGTGSNYGYTF.

The V call is TRBV28, the J call TRBJ1-5; tentatively, D is TRBD1 (6 bases). V gave up 5 bases and J gave up 3 bases, with 11 bases separating them. The CDR3 has 14 residues. The V gene's germline CDR1 is MDHEN and CDR2 SYDVKM. CDR3 in amino acids: CASSLQGNNQPQHF. In nucleotides, the CDR3 is TGTGCCAGCAGTCTACAGGGTAACAATCAGCCCCAGCATTTT.

This sequence joins TRBV3-1 (or the pseudogene TRBV3-2) and TRBJ1-6; TRBD1 is a possible D gene (5 bases). Per the germline V gene, CDR1 is LGHDT and CDR2 is YNNKEL (reference sequence). The CDR3 is made up of 14 amino acids. Trimming stripped 4 bases from V and 5 bases from J, with 9 bases between. DNA of the CDR3: TGTGCCAGCAGCCTCAGGGTGGATAATTCACCCCTCCACTTT. Amino acids: CASSLRVDNSPLHF.

Here the CDR3 DNA reads TGTGCCAGCAGTTTAGGGCAGGCCTATGGCTACACCTTC. Its translation is CASSLGQAYGYTF. The chain employs TRBV12-3 or TRBV12-4 and TRBJ1-2; D is unresolved. There are 13 residues in the CDR3. The germline V and J ends were trimmed by 1 base and 4 bases, with 7 bases remaining between them.

V is TRBV18 and J is TRBJ1-1, with D maybe TRBD1 (5 bases). Germline CDR1 and CDR2: KGHSH and LQKENI. V dropped 3 bases and J dropped 1 base, with 9 bases sitting between them. The CDR3 has 14 amino acids. In nucleotides, the CDR3 is TGTGCCAGCTCACCTCCAACAGGGAACACTGAAGCTTTCTTT. Its translation: CASSPPTGNTEAFF.

The rearrangement uses TRBV29-1 and TRBJ1-2, with D maybe TRBD1 (5 bases). The V gene's germline CDR1 is SQVTM and CDR2 ANQGSEA. V was clipped by 2 bases and J by 4 bases, with 14 bases between them. This CDR3 is built from 14 residues. CDR3 loop: CSVERGSIGYGYTF. CDR3 nucleotide sequence: TGCAGCGTTGAACGGGGGTCGATTGGCTATGGCTACACCTTC.

This chain connects TRBV6-6 to TRBJ1-1; D unclear. Germline-derived CDR1 and CDR2 are MNHNY and SVGAGI (reference sequence). The CDR3 loop spans 14 amino acids. Trimming took 5 bases from V and 1 from J, leaving 11 bases between them. The chain's CDR3 is CASSRGRQNTEAFF. For the CDR3, the DNA is TGTGCCAGCAGTCGTGGGAGGCAGAACACTGAAGCTTTCTTT.

V gene TRBV3-1 (or the pseudogene TRBV3-2) combines with J gene TRBJ1-3, with 7 bases that match TRBD1. Germline assignment: CDR1 LGHDT and CDR2 YNNKEL (reference sequence). Trimming cost V 1 base and J 9 bases; bases outside gene matches: 6. This CDR3 is built from 14 residues. CDR3 protein: CASSQGIQGGTIYF. In nucleotides, the CDR3 is TGTGCCAGCAGCCAAGGGATCCAGGGGGGCACCATATATTTT.

V usage is TRBV28 and J usage is TRBJ1-5; the match to TRBD1 covers 7 bases. This CDR3 is built from 17 residues. The V gene end was trimmed by 2 bases and the J gene end by 0 bases; junction bases not matched to a gene: 7. Germline V CDR1 and CDR2: MDHEN, SYDVKM. The CDR3 sequence: CASSLDPGQFSNQPQHF. DNA of the CDR3: TGTGCCAGCAGTTTAGATCCGGGACAGTTTAGCAATCAGCCCCAGCATTTT.

CDR3 protein: CASSSREAGHTGELFF. The CDR3 nucleotides read TGCGCCAGCAGCTCCCGCGAAGCGGGACACACCGGGGAGCTGTTTTTT. This chain uses TRBV5-1 with TRBJ2-2, with TRBD2 matching over 7 bases. Germline CDR1 reads SGHRS; CDR2 reads YFSETQ. The CDR3 runs 16 residues. V shed 3 bases and J 3 bases; nucleotides not matched to a gene: 8.

The genes are TRBV6-5 and TRBJ1-1; the D is unclear. Deletions cut 6 bases from V and 4 bases from J, with 9 bases between. CDR3 size: 12 residues. Germline-derived CDR1 and CDR2 are MNHEY and SVGAGI. CDR3 sequence reads: CASRGGITEAFF. CDR3 nucleotides: TGTGCCAGCAGGGGAGGGATCACTGAAGCTTTCTTT.

The chain recombines TRBV3-1 (or the pseudogene TRBV3-2) with TRBJ1-2; D uncertain. Trimming cost V 1 base and J 2 bases, with 11 bases left between them. The CDR3 is 15 amino acids. Germline lookup yields CDR1 LGHDT and CDR2 YNNKEL (reference sequence). CDR3 loop: CASSQGTTGNYGYTF. The CDR3 bases are TGTGCCAGCAGCCAAGGTACAACGGGGAACTATGGCTACACCTTC.

In its sample, this clone was seen once. The chain uses TRBV11-2 and TRBJ2-1; a possible D gene is TRBD2 (6 bases). Trimming shortened V by 7 bases and J by 5 bases, and 12 bases separated the two germline ends. The CDR3 runs to 13 residues. The germline V gene encodes CDR1 SGHAT and CDR2 FQNNGV. CDR3 coding DNA: TGTGCCAGCAACCTCGGGAGAAACAATGAGCAGTTCTTC. Residues: CASNLGRNNEQFF. Full variable domain (outside the CDR3, taken from reference TRBV11-2 and TRBJ2-1): EAGVAQSPRYKIIEKRQSVAFWCNPISGHATLYWYQQILGQGPKLLIQFQNNGVVDDSQLPKDRFSAERLKGVDSTLKIQPAKLEDSAVYLCASNLGRNNEQFFGPGTRLTVL.

The rearrangement links TRBV12-3 or TRBV12-4 to TRBJ1-2; D is uncertain. This CDR3 spans 13 amino acids. V lost 7 bases, J lost 6 bases, and 15 bases lay in between. This CDR3 reads CASTRGTTDGYTF. CDR3 sequence (DNA): TGTGCCAGCACTCGGGGAACTACGGATGGCTACACCTTC.

The chain has TRBV30 and TRBJ1-6; no definite D call. The CDR3 runs 14 residues. CDR1 is GTSNPN, CDR2 SVGIG, per germline (reference sequence). Trimming took 0 bases from V and 8 from J, leaving 11 bases between them. CDR3 region: CAWSVQSGYSPLHF. The CDR3 nucleotides are TGTGCCTGGAGTGTCCAGAGCGGGTATTCACCCCTCCACTTT.